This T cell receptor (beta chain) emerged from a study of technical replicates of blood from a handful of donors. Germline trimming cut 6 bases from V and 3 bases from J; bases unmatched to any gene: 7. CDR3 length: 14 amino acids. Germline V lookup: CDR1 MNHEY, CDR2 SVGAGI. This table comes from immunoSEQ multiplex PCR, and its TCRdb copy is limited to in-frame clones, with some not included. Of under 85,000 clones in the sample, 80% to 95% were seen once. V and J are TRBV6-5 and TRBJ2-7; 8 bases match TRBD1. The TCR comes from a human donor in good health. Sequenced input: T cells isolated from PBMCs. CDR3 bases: TGTGCCAGCAGCTCCGGGACAGGCGGCTACGAGCAGTACTTC. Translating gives CASSSGTGGYEQYF.